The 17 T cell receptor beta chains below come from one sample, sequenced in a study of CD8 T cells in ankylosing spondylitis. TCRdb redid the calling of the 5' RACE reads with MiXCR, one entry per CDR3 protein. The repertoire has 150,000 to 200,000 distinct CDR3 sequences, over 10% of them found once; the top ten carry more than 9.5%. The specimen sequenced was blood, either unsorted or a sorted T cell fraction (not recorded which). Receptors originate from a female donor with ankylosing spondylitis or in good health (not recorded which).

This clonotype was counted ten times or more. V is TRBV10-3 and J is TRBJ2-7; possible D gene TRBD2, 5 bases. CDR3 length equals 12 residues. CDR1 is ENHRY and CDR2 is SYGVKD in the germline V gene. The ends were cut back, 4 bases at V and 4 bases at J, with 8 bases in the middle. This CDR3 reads CAISVGSYEQYF. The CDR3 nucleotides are TGTGCCATCAGTGTAGGGAGTTACGAGCAGTACTTC.

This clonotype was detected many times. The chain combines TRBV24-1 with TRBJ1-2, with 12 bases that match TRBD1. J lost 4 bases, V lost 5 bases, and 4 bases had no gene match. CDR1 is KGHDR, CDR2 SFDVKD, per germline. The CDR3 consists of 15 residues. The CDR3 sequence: CATSAPGQGAYGYTF. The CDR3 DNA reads TGTGCCACCAGTGCCCCGGGACAGGGGGCCTATGGCTACACCTTC.

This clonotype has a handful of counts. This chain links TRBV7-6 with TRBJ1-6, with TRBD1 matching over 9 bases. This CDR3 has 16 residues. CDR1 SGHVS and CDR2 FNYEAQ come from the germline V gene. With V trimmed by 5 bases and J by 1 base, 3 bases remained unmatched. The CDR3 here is CASSRDRVSYNSPLHF. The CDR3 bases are TGTGCCAGCAGCCGGGACAGGGTTTCCTATAATTCACCCCTCCACTTT.

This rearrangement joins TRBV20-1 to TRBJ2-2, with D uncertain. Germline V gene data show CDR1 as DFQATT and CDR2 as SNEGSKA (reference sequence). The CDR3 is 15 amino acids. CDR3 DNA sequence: TGCATCCGAGCTCGCAGGTCCCTTTACTCCGGGGAGCTGTTTTTT. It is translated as CIRARRSLYSGELFF.

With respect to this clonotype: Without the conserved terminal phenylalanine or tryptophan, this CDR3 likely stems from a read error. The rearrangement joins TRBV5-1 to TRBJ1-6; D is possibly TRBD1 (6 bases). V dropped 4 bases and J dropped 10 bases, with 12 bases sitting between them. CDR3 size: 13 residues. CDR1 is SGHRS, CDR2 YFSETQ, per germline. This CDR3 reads CASSLNRDSPLHL. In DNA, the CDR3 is TGCGCCAGCAGCCTTAACAGGGACTCACCCCTCCACCTT.

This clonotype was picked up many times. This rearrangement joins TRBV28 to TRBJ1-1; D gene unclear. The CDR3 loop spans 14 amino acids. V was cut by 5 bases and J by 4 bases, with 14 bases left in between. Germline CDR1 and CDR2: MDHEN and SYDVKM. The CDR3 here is CASSPGGRGTEAFF. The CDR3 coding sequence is TGTGCCAGCAGTCCAGGAGGGAGAGGCACTGAAGCTTTCTTT.

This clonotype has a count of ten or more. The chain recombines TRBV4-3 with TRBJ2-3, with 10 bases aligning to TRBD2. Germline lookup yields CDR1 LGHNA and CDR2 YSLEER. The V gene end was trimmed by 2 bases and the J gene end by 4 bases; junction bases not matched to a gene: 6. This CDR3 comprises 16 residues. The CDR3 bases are TGCGCCAGCAGCCAACAAAGCGGGAGGGTGGCAGATACGCAGTATTTT. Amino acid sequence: CASSQQSGRVADTQYF.

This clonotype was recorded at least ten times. CDR3 DNA sequence: TGCAGCGTCAACAGGGGCATGAACACTGAAGCTTTCTTT. It translates to CSVNRGMNTEAFF. This chain connects TRBV29-1 to TRBJ1-1; TRBD1 aligns across 7 bases. Germline V gene sequence: CDR1 SQVTM, CDR2 ANQGSEA. The J segment lost 0 bases and the V segment lost 6 bases, leaving 4 bases of the junction unmatched. The CDR3 extends over 13 amino acids.

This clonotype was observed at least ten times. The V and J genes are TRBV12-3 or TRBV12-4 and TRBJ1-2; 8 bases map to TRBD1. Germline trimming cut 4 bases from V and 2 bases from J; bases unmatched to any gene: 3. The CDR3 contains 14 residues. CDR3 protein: CASSSGQGNYGYTF. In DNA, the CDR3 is TGTGCCAGCAGTTCCGGACAGGGAAACTATGGCTACACCTTC.

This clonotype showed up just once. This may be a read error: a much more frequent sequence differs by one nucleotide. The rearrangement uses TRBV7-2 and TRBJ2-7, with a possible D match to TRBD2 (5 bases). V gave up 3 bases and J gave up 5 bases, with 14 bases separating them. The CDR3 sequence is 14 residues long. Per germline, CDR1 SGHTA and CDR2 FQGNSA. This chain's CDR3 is CASSFEGSLDEQYF. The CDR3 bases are TGTGCCAGCAGCTTTGAGGGTTCCCTCGACGAGCAGTACTTC.

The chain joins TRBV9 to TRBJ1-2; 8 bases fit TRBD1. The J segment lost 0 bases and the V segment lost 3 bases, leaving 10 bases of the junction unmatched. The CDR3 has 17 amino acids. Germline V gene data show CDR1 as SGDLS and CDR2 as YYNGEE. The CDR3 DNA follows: TGTGCCAGCAGCGGAACAGGGGGATCACCTCCTAACTATGGCTACACCTTC. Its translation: CASSGTGGSPPNYGYTF.

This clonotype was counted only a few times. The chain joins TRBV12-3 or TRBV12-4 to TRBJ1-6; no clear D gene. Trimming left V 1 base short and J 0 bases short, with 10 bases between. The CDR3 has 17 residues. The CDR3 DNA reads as TGTGCCAGCAGTTTAGGCAGGCCGAGCTCCTATAATTCACCCCTCCACTTT. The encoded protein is CASSLGRPSSYNSPLHF.

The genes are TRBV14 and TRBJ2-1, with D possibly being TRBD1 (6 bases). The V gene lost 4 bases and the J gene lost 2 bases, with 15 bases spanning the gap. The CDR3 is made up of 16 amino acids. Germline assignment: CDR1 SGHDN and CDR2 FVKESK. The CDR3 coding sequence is TGTGCCAGCAGCCGACGGGACAAATCAACCTACAATGAGCAGTTCTTC. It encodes CASSRRDKSTYNEQFF.

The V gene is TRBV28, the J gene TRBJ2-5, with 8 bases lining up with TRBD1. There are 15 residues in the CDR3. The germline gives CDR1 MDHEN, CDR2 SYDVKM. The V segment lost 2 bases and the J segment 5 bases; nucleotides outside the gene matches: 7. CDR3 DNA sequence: TGTGCCAGCAGTTTAGGGACAGGTACCTTGGAGACCCAGTACTTC. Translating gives CASSLGTGTLETQYF.

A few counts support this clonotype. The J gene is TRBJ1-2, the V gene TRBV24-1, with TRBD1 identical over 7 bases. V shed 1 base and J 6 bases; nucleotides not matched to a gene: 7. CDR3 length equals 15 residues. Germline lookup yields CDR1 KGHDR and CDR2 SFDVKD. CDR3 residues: CATSDLGQEVDGYTF. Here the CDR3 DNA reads TGTGCCACCAGTGATTTAGGACAGGAGGTGGATGGCTACACCTTC.

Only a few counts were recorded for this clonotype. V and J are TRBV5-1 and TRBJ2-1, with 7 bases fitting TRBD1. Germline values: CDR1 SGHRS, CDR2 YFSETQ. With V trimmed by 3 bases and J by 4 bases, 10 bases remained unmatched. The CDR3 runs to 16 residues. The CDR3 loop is CASSSLTGFGYNEQFF. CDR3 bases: TGCGCCAGCAGCTCCCTGACAGGGTTCGGTTACAATGAGCAGTTCTTC.

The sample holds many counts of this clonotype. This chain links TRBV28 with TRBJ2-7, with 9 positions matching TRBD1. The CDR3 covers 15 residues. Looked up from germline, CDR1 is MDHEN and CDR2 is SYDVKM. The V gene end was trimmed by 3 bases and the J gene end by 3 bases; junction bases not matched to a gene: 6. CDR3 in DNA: TGTGCCAGCAGTTTGCCCGGGACAGGGTTCTACGAGCAGTACTTC. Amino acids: CASSLPGTGFYEQYF.